This T cell receptor (beta chain) was observed in a study of blood T cells in healthy people across ages. This clonotype showed up just a few times. Its antigen is still unknown. Study outcomes and limitations: Higher diversity and more naive CD4+ cells were features of long-lived donors, compared to aged donors.

V dropped 4 bases and J dropped 7; count of bases not matched to a gene: 4. Looked up from germline, CDR1 is MGHRA and CDR2 is YSYEKL. CDR3 length: 13 amino acids. Through a sample-barcoded 5' primer and a J-beta primer mix, a second PCR was run for about 6 to 11 cycles. TCRdb independently ran MiXCR on the 5' RACE reads; one entry per CDR3 protein. The sample has approximately 1.5 million distinct CDR3 sequences; about 42% are singletons. The authors drew 7.5 to 10 milliliters of peripheral blood from each donor. The sequenced material came from blood. This sequence joins TRBV4-1 and TRBJ1-1, with 9 bases that match TRBD1. This sequence was found in a woman aged 18-30 years in good health. The CDR3 is CASSPRQGVEAFF. CDR3 DNA: TGCGCCAGCAGCCCACGACAGGGGGTTGAAGCTTTCTTT.